The source of this T cell receptor beta chain is a study of regulatory T cells. Points from the study as a whole: Regulatory T cells showed the strongest V-J pair restriction and V/J gene skewing among patient repertoires. In CD3G-deficient patients, conventional CD4+ T cells were enriched for hydrophobic CDR3 residues at positions 6 and 7.

Every patient with CD3G deficiency had evidence of autoimmunity. Patients, 2 to 39 years old, had expanded memory T-cell proportions. CD4+ T cells were divided by sorting: CD25-high CD127-low Tregs, CD25-low CD127-high conventional cells. The CDR3 sequence is 15 residues long. CDR1 is MDHEN, CDR2 SYDVKM, per germline. Trimming took off 6 bases at V and 0 bases at J, with 14 bases between the two ends. Points on this clone: The target antigen is unknown.

Amplification used 52 TRBV primers and 13 TRBJ primers. This table comes from immunoSEQ multiplex PCR, and its TCRdb copy is limited to in-frame clones, with some not included. Found here are tens of thousands of clones, 93% of them singletons; the top ten hold 0.75% to 1%. The clonotype originates from a child younger than 10 with CD3G deficiency. Material for sequencing was conventional CD4+ T cells sorted from blood. The rearrangement joins TRBV28 to TRBJ1-1, with D possibly matching TRBD1 (6 bases). The CDR3 spells CASSRTGSLNTEAFF. The CDR3 nucleotides read TGTGCCAGCAGCCGCACAGGGTCTTTGAACACTGAAGCTTTCTTT. The variable domain in full, with the rest retrieved from reference TRBV28 and TRBJ1-1, is DVKVTQSSRYLVKRTGEKVFLECVQDMDHENMFWYRQDPGLGLRLIYFSYDVKMKEKGDIPEGYSVSREKKERFSLILESASTNQTSMYLCASSRTGSLNTEAFFGQGTRLTVV.